One sample yielded the 31 T cell receptor beta chains listed below, sequenced in a study of early T cells in non-severe SARS-CoV-2 infection. TCRdb recomputed calls from the 5' RACE reads with MiXCR, one row per CDR3 protein. The sample includes 69,000 or so distinct CDR3 sequences, around 4.2% of them seen just once. This sample comprised whole blood, obtained at baseline. These receptors all come from an adult who was a healthcare worker with PCR-confirmed SARS-CoV-2 infection or an uninfected control (not recorded which). The donor label of this sample is uncertain.

This clonotype has a count of ten or more. The rearrangement uses TRBV15 and TRBJ2-4, with D maybe TRBD2 (5 bases). This CDR3 has 17 residues. V was pared by 0 bases and J by 3 bases, with 15 bases between. Germline V lookup: CDR1 LNHNV, CDR2 YYDKDF (reference sequence). Here the CDR3 reads CATSRDLTRSSKNIQYF. The CDR3 bases are TGTGCCACCAGCAGAGATCTCACTAGGTCAAGCAAAAACATTCAGTACTTC.

The V gene is TRBV19, the J gene TRBJ1-5; D might be TRBD1 (6 bases). Trimming pared 6 bases from V and 8 bases from J, leaving 11 bases between. Looked up from germline, CDR1 is LNHDA and CDR2 is SQIVND (reference sequence). This CDR3 contains 12 residues. This CDR3 is CASRWGREPQHF. CDR3 DNA sequence: TGTGCCAGTAGATGGGGGCGGGAGCCCCAGCATTTT.

This clonotype was counted many times. V and J are TRBV21-1 and TRBJ1-3; the DNA was not used to check the table's D call, TRBD1. TRBV21-1 is flagged as a pseudogene. This CDR3 spans 19 amino acids. The CDR3 nucleotides read TGTGCCAGCAGCGCCTCCTTAGGACAGGTAGATCACTCTGGAAACACCATATATTTT. Translation: CASSASLGQVDHSGNTIYF.

This clonotype was counted a few times. The chain joins TRBV14 to TRBJ2-7; 10 bases align to TRBD1. Germline CDR1 and CDR2: SGHDN and FVKESK. This CDR3 has 15 residues. The ends lost 1 base at V and 2 bases at J; junction bases unmatched: 2. The CDR3 region is CASSQGQGAAYEQYF. As DNA, the CDR3 is TGTGCCAGCAGCCAAGGACAGGGGGCTGCCTACGAGCAGTACTTC.

The chain links TRBV7-2 to TRBJ2-7; D is tentatively TRBD1 or TRBD2 (5 bases each). Germline loops: CDR1 SGHTA, CDR2 FQGNSA. This CDR3 spans 14 amino acids. V was shortened by 0 bases and J by 9 bases, with 15 bases between the two germline ends. CDR3 loop: CASSLAGTSSGQYF. The DNA for the CDR3 is TGTGCCAGCAGCTTAGCGGGGACGTCTTCCGGGCAGTACTTC.

This clonotype was picked up many times. This chain joins TRBV7-6 and TRBJ2-2; the D is unclear. V lost 5 bases, J lost 3 bases, and 7 bases lay in between. Germline CDR1 reads SGHVS; CDR2 reads FNYEAQ. The CDR3 runs to 13 residues. CDR3 sequence (DNA): TGTGCCAGCAGCCCTGGGCACACCGGGGAGCTGTTTTTT. As protein: CASSPGHTGELFF.

The chain couples TRBV4-1 to TRBJ1-3; 11 bases are a match to TRBD1. The J segment lost 2 bases and the V segment lost 6 bases, leaving 9 bases of the junction unmatched. The germline CDR1 and CDR2 sequences are MGHRA and YSYEKL. CDR3 length: 17 residues. The CDR3 coding sequence is TGCGCCAGCAGACCCGGGACAGGGGGATCCCCTGGAAACACCATATATTTT. Its protein product is CASRPGTGGSPGNTIYF.

This clonotype was counted many times. This chain uses TRBV14 with TRBJ2-1; the D is unclear. Germline V gene sequence: CDR1 SGHDN, CDR2 FVKESK. V lost 2 bases and J lost 10, with 15 bases in between. The CDR3 contains 14 residues. CDR3 residues: CASSQFTHSGEQFF. The CDR3 DNA sequence: TGTGCCAGCAGCCAATTTACCCATTCAGGAGAGCAGTTCTTC.

This clonotype was seen many times. The chain has TRBV7-2 and TRBJ2-3, with a tentative D call TRBD1 (5 bases). The germline V gene has CDR1 SGHTA and CDR2 FQGNSA. Trimming took off 0 bases at V and 3 bases at J, with 16 bases between the two ends. The CDR3 is 17 amino acids. The chain's CDR3 is CASSLARQLDFTDTQYF. The CDR3 nucleotides read TGTGCCAGCAGCTTAGCACGACAGCTTGATTTTACAGATACGCAGTATTTT.

This clonotype was found a few times. The genes are TRBV7-2 and TRBJ2-2; 8 positions agree with TRBD2. CDR3 size: 16 residues. Germline loops: CDR1 SGHTA, CDR2 FQGNSA. The junction had 8 bases not matched to a gene; V was cut back by 5 bases and J by 3 bases. The CDR3 reads CASSPRAGGDTGELFF. CDR3 coding DNA: TGTGCCAGCAGCCCGAGGGCCGGGGGGGACACCGGGGAGCTGTTTTTT.

This clonotype was found many times. The V call is TRBV12-3 or TRBV12-4, the J call TRBJ2-5, with 8 nucleotides matching TRBD1. The junction had 4 bases not matched to a gene; V was cut back by 4 bases and J by 3 bases. The CDR3 is 14 amino acids. CDR3 bases: TGTGCCAGCAGTTCGGGACAGGTGAAAGAGACCCAGTACTTC. Its translation: CASSSGQVKETQYF.

There are many counts of this clonotype. The chain combines TRBV11-2 with TRBJ2-2, with D unresolved. The CDR3 consists of 15 residues. Trimming left V 3 bases short and J 0 bases short, with 8 bases between. CDR1 and CDR2 (germline): SGHAT, FQNNGV. CDR3 loop: CASSFRLANTGELFF. DNA of the CDR3: TGTGCCAGCAGCTTTCGCTTGGCGAACACCGGGGAGCTGTTTTTT.

Here the CDR3 reads CASSLGGAGLAGITDTQYF. In DNA form, the CDR3 reads TGTGCCAGCAGCTTAGGAGGAGCGGGGCTAGCGGGGATCACAGATACGCAGTATTTT. The chain uses TRBV7-9 and TRBJ2-3; 9 bases agree with TRBD2. V shed 1 base, J shed 2 bases, and the junction held 13 bases outside the gene matches. This CDR3 comprises 19 residues. CDR1 is SEHNR and CDR2 is FQNEAQ in the germline V gene (reference sequence).

The table lists this clonotype with many counts. The chain recombines TRBV6-4 with TRBJ1-1, with TRBD1 as a possible D gene (5 bases). This CDR3 has 13 amino acids. Germline V lookup: CDR1 MRHNA, CDR2 SNTAGT. V lost 6 bases, J lost 1 base, and 9 bases lay in between. Written as DNA, the CDR3 is TGTGCCAGCAGAGCAGGGCAGAACACTGAAGCTTTCTTT. Residues: CASRAGQNTEAFF.

This clonotype was detected a few times. The chain couples TRBV12-3 or TRBV12-4 to TRBJ2-5; no clear D gene. V was clipped by 3 bases and J by 2 bases, with 7 bases between them. CDR3 length: 13 residues. CDR3 sequence reads: CASSLIEQETQYF. The CDR3 region has the DNA TGTGCCAGCAGTTTGATTGAGCAAGAGACCCAGTACTTC.

The CDR3 reads CASSLGQGFTGELFF. Written as DNA, the CDR3 is TGTGCCAGCAGCCTAGGACAGGGGTTCACCGGGGAGCTGTTTTTT. This chain connects TRBV7-6 to TRBJ2-2; 9 bases line up with TRBD1. CDR3 length equals 15 residues. V lost 5 bases and J lost 4; bases outside the gene matches: 5. Looked up from germline, CDR1 is SGHVS and CDR2 is FNYEAQ.

This clonotype was picked up a small number of times. The rearrangement uses TRBV7-9 and TRBJ1-2, with 9 bases matching TRBD1. J was trimmed by 7 bases and V by 2 bases; bases with no gene match: 5. There are 14 residues in the CDR3. The germline V gene encodes CDR1 SEHNR and CDR2 FQNEAQ (reference sequence). The CDR3 region has the DNA TGTGCCAGCAGCTTACCCCAGGACAGGGGTGGCTACACCTTC. This encodes CASSLPQDRGGYTF. Using reference TRBV7-9 and TRBJ1-2 for the parts outside the CDR3, the full variable domain is DTGVSQNPRHKITKRGQNVTFRCDPISEHNRLYWYRQTLGQGPEFLTYFQNEAQLEKSRLLSDRFSAERPKGSFSTLEIQRTEQGDSAMYLCASSLPQDRGGYTFGSGTRLTVV.

As regards this clonotype: This may come from a read error, since a much larger clone is one base off. V and J are TRBV20-1 and TRBJ2-7, with 8 bases fitting TRBD2. V dropped 0 bases and J dropped 8; count of bases not matched to a gene: 18. The CDR3 length is 17 residues. Germline V lookup: CDR1 DFQATT, CDR2 SNEGSKA (reference sequence). The chain's CDR3 is CSARDKSGGSGGYKQYF. In DNA, the CDR3 is TGCAGTGCTAGAGATAAATCTGGGGGAAGCGGGGGATACAAGCAGTACTTC.

This clonotype has at least ten counts. CDR3 DNA sequence: TGTGCCAGCAGCCCCATGGCAGTGAGCCTTAACTATGGCTACACCTTC. Its translation is CASSPMAVSLNYGYTF. The V call is TRBV3-1, the J call TRBJ1-2; D unclear. Trimming pared 4 bases from V and 1 base from J, leaving 16 bases between. The CDR3 sequence is 16 residues long. Germline loops: CDR1 LGHDT, CDR2 YNNKEL (reference sequence).

The table lists this clonotype with a few counts. The chain has TRBV13 and TRBJ1-3, with 7 nucleotides matching TRBD1. Germline-derived CDR1 and CDR2 are PRHDT and FYEKMQ (reference sequence). V shed 5 bases, J shed 0 bases, and the junction held 22 bases outside the gene matches. The CDR3 runs to 21 residues. DNA for the CDR3: TGTGCCAGCAGCGCGAAGCGGATGGGACAGATTGGAAGAAGCTCTGGAAACACCATATATTTT. It translates to CASSAKRMGQIGRSSGNTIYF.

This clonotype has a handful of counts. The chain is built from TRBV11-2 and TRBJ2-5; maybe TRBD2 (6 bases). The CDR3 consists of 15 residues. V was cut by 6 bases and J by 2 bases, with 16 bases left in between. The germline V gene has CDR1 SGHAT and CDR2 FQNNGV. The CDR3 spells CASRWVTAGQETQYF. CDR3 sequence (DNA): TGTGCCAGCAGGTGGGTCACCGCGGGACAAGAGACCCAGTACTTC.

This clonotype was seen ten or more times. V usage is TRBV5-1 and J usage is TRBJ2-1; 7 bases agree with TRBD1. V dropped 1 base and J dropped 9; count of bases not matched to a gene: 7. The CDR3 extends over 14 amino acids. CDR1 is SGHRS and CDR2 is YFSETQ in the germline V gene. This CDR3 is CASSLIPTGSEQFF. As DNA, the CDR3 is TGCGCCAGCAGCTTGATCCCGACAGGGAGTGAGCAGTTCTTC.

The V and J genes are TRBV7-6 and TRBJ1-2; possibly TRBD1 for D (6 bases). Trimming cost V 0 bases and J 7 bases, with 15 bases left between them. Looked up from germline, CDR1 is SGHVS and CDR2 is FNYEAQ. The CDR3 sequence is 15 residues long. The CDR3: CASSLARGPGFGYTF. DNA of the CDR3: TGTGCCAGCAGCTTAGCCCGGGGGCCCGGGTTTGGCTACACCTTC.

The V call is TRBV20-1, the J call TRBJ1-2, with D unresolved. Germline CDR1 is DFQATT and CDR2 is SNEGSKA (reference sequence). The CDR3 loop spans 12 amino acids. Trimming stripped 3 bases from V and 5 bases from J, with 10 bases between. In DNA form, the CDR3 reads TGCAGTGCTAGTCGTCAGGCTTATGGCTACACCTTC. Protein product: CSASRQAYGYTF.

This clonotype was seen repeatedly, ten times or more. Here the CDR3 DNA reads TGTGCCAGCAGCCTGACAGGGTCGAGGTCCTACGAGCAGTACTTC. It encodes CASSLTGSRSYEQYF. The chain joins TRBV7-9 to TRBJ2-7; 7 nucleotides agree with TRBD1. The V gene's germline CDR1 is SEHNR and CDR2 FQNEAQ (reference sequence). Trimming at V came to 5 bases and at J to 1 base, leaving 8 bases not matched to a gene. CDR3 size: 15 residues.

This clonotype was recorded at least ten times. V and J are TRBV7-2 and TRBJ2-3, with 16 bases that match TRBD2. The CDR3 loop spans 20 amino acids. Germline assignment: CDR1 SGHTA and CDR2 FQGNSA. Losses at the gene ends were 5 bases for V and 3 bases for J; bases not matched to a gene: 14. The CDR3 DNA reads TGTGCCAGCAGCGACCGGAAGCCGGGACTAGCGGGGGGGCGAACAGATACGCAGTATTTT. This codes for CASSDRKPGLAGGRTDTQYF.

This clonotype was seen at least ten times. This sequence joins TRBV7-9 and TRBJ1-6, with a tentative D call TRBD1 (5 bases). This CDR3 is 14 amino acids long. Germline CDR1 is SEHNR and CDR2 is FQNEAQ (reference sequence). V was trimmed by 5 bases and J by 14 bases, leaving 19 bases between them. In nucleotides, the CDR3 is TGTGCCAGCAGCCCCGGGGGACTGTCTGTGGCCCTCCACTTT. Translated, it gives CASSPGGLSVALHF.

This clonotype has only a few counts. V usage is TRBV4-3 and J usage is TRBJ1-3; 9 bases are a match to TRBD1. The CDR3 covers 16 residues. J gave up 2 bases and V 6 bases, and 8 bases lay outside the gene matches. CDR1 is LGHNA, CDR2 YSLEER, per germline. CDR3: CASREQGAVAGNTIYF. In DNA form, the CDR3 reads TGCGCCAGCAGAGAACAGGGGGCGGTTGCTGGAAACACCATATATTTT.

This clonotype was counted many times. This sequence joins TRBV7-2 and TRBJ2-7; tentatively, D is TRBD2 (5 bases). The germline V and J ends were trimmed by 5 bases and 4 bases, with 18 bases remaining between them. This CDR3 has 15 residues. CDR1 is SGHTA and CDR2 is FQGNSA in the germline V gene. CDR3 nucleotide sequence: TGTGCCAGCAGCCTGACCTTGGACGGGAAATACGAGCAGTACTTC. It translates to CASSLTLDGKYEQYF.

This clonotype was picked up many times. This sequence joins TRBV20-1 and TRBJ1-2; 9 nucleotides line up with TRBD1. The CDR3 is made up of 13 amino acids. Germline V gives CDR1 DFQATT, CDR2 SNEGSKA (reference sequence). Germline trimming cut 0 bases from V and 4 bases from J; bases unmatched to any gene: 0. CDR3 DNA sequence: TGCAGTGCTAGAGAGACAGGGGGCTATGGCTACACCTTC. Amino acids: CSARETGGYGYTF.

This clonotype was seen repeatedly, ten times or more. The chain recombines TRBV6-4 with TRBJ1-1; D might be TRBD1 (5 bases). Trimming stripped 2 bases from V and 1 base from J, with 11 bases between. Germline assignment: CDR1 MRHNA and CDR2 SNTAGT. The CDR3 runs 15 residues. CDR3 sequence: CASSDGTGGNTEAFF. Written as DNA, the CDR3 is TGTGCCAGCAGTGACGGCACAGGCGGGAACACTGAAGCTTTCTTT.